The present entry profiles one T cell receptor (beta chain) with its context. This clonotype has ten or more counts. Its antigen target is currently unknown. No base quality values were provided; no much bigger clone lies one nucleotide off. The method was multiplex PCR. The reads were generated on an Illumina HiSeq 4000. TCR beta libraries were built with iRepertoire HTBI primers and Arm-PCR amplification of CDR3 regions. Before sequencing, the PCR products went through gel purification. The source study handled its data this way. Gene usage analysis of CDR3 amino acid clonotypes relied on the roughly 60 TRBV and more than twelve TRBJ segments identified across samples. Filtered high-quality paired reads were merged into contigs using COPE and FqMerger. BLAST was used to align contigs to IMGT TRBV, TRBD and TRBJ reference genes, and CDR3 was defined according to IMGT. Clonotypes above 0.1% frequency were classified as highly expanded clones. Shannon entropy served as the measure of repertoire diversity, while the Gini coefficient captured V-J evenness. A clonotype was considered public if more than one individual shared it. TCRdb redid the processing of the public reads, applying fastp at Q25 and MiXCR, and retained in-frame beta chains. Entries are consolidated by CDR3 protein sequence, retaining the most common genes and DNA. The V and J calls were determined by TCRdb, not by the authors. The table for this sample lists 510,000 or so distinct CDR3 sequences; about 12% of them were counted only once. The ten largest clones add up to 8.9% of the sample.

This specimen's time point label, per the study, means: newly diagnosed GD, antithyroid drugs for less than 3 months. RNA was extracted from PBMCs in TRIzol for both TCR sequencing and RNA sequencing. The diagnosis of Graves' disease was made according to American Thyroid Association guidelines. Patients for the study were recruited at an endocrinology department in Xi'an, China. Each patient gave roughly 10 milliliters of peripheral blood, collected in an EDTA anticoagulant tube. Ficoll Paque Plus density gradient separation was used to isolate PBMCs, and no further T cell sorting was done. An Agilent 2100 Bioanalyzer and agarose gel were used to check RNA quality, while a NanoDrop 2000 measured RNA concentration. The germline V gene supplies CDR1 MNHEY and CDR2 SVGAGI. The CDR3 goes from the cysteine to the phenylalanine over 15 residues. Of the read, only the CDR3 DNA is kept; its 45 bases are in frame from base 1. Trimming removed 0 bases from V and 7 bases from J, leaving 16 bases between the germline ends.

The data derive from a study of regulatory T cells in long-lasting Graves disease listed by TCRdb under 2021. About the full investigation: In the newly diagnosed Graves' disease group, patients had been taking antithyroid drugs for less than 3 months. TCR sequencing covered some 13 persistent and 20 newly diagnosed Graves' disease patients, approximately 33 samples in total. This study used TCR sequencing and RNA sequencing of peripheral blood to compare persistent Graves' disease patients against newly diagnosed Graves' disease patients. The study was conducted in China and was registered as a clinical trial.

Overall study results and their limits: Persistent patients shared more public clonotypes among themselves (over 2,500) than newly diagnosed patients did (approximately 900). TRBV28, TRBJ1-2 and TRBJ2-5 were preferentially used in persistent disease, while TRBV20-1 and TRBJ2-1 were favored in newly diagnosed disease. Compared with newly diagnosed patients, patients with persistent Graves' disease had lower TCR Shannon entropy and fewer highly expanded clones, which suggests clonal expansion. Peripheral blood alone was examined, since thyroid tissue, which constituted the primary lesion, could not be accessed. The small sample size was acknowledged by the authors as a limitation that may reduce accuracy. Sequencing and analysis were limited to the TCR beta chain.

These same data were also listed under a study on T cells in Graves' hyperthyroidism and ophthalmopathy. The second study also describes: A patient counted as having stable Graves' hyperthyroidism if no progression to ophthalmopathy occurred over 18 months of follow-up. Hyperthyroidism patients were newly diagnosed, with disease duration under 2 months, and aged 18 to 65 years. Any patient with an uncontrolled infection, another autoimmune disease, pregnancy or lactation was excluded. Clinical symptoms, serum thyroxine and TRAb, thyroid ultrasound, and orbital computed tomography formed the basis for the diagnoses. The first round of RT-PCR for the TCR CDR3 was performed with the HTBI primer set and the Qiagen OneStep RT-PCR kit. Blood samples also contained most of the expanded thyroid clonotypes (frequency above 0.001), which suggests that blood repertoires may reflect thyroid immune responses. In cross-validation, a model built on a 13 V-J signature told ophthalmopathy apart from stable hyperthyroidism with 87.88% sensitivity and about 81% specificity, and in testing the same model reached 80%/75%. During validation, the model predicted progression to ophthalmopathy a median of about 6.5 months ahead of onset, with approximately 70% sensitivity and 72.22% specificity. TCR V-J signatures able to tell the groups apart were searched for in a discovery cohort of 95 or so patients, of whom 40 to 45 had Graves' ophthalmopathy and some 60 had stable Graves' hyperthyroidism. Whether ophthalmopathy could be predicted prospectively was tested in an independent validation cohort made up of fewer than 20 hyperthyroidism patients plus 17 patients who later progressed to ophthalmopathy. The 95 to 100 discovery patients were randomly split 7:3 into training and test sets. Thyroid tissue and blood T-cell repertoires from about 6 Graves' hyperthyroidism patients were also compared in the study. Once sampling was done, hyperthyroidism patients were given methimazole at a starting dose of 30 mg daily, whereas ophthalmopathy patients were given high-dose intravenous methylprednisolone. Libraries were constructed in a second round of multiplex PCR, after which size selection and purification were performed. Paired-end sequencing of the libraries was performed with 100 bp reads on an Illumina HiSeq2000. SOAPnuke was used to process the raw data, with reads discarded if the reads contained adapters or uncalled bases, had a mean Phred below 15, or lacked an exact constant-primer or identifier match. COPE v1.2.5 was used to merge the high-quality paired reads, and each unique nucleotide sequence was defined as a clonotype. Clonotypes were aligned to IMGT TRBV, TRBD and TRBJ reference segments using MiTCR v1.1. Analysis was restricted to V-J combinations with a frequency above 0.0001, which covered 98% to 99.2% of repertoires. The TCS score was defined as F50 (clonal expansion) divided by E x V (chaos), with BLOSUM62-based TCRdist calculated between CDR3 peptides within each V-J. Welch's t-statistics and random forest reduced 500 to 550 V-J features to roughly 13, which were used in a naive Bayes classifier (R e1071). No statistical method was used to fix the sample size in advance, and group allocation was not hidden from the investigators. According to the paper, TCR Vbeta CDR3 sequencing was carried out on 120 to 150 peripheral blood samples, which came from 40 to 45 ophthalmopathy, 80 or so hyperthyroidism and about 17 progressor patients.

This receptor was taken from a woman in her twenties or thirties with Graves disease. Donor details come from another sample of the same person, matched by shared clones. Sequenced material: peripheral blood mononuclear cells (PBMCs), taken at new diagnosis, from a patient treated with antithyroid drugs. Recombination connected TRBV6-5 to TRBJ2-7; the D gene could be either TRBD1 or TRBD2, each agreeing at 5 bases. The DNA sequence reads TGTGCCAGCAGTTACTCGAGACGGGAAAGGGGTGAGCAGTACTTC. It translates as CASSYSRRERGEQYF.